A selection of T cell receptor beta chains follows, all from one sample in a study of blood T cells in healthy people across ages. MiXCR, run by TCRdb on the 5' RACE reads, gives a single entry per CDR3 protein. The sample lists 600,000 to 850,000 distinct CDR3 sequences, 25% seen once, with just under 9.5% in the top ten. The same data also went into a second study, on T cells of mothers and their children.

Sequenced: blood. Source of these receptors: a boy aged 10-17 years in good health. Both conserved end residues are trimmed from each CDR3.

v_gene	CDR3aa
TRBV7-2	ASSPGQAEQF
TRBV20-1	SARGTGGASPQETQY
TRBV11-2	ASSLEGSGSRGDTQY
TRBV29-1	SAGLAGLQETQY
TRBV6-5	ASSLKGLGMNIQY
TRBV29-1	SVGSPFFENEQF
TRBV15	ATSRGVQGDEQY
TRBV10-3	AISESGPSGANVLT
TRBV4-1	ASSPQRGPDNYGYT
TRBV10-3	AISESLTVANEQF
TRBV6-1	ASSAGTGHEKLF